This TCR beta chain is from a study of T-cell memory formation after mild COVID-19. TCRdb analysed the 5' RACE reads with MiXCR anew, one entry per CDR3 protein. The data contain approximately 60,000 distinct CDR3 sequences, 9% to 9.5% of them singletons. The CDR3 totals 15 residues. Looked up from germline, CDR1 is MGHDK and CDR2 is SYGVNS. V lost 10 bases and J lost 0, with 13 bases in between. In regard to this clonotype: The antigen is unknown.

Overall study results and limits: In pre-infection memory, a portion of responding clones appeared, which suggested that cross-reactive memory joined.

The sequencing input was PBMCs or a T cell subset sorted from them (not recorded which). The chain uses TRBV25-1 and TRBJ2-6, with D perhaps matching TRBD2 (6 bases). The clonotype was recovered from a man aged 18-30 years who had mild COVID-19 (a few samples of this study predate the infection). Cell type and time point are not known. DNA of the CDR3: TGTGCCACCGGGACTGGGCACTCTGGGGCCAACGTCCTGACTTTC. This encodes CATGTGHSGANVLTF.